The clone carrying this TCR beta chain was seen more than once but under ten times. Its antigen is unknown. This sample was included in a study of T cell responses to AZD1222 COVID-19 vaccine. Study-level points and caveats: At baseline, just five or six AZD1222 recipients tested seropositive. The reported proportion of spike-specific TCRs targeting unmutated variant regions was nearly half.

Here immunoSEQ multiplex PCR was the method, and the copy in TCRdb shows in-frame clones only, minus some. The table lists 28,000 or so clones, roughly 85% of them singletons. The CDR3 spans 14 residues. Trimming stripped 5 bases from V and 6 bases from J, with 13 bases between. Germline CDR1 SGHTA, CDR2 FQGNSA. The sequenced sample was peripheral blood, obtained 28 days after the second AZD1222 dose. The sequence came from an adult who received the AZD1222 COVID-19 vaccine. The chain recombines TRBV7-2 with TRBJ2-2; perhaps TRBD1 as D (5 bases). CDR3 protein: CASSTTGNSGELFF. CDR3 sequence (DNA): TGTGCCAGCAGCACTACAGGAAACTCCGGGGAGCTGTTTTTT.